These 17 T cell receptor beta chains were sequenced from one sample in a study of CD8 T cells in Susac syndrome. RNA amounts of about 0.5 to 1 ug underwent reverse transcription with random hexamers. MiXCR was run by TCRdb on the immunoSEQ multiplex PCR reads, yielding one entry per CDR3 protein. This table holds 150,000 or so distinct CDR3 sequences, approximately 95% found once. Sequenced sample: CD4+ T cells from PBMCs. The receptors originated from a human donor with Susac syndrome.

This sequence joins TRBV4-2 and TRBJ1-2; D remains unclear. Germline-derived CDR1 and CDR2 are LGHNA and YNFKEQ. The ends were cut back, 1 base at V and 3 bases at J, with 12 bases in the middle. This CDR3 is 15 amino acids long. CDR3 in DNA: TGTGCCAGCAGCCAAGTGGGTCCACTAGACTATGGCTACACCTTC. Residues: CASSQVGPLDYGYTF.

V and J are TRBV5-6 and TRBJ2-2, with 12 bases fitting TRBD2. The length of the CDR3 is 17 residues. V lost 3 bases to trimming and J lost 4 bases; unmatched junction nucleotides: 7. The germline V gene encodes CDR1 SGHDT and CDR2 YYEEEE. CDR3 nucleotide sequence: TGTGCCAGCAGCTCTCGACTAGCGGGGGCTATCACCGGGGAGCTGTTTTTT. It codes for CASSSRLAGAITGELFF.

CDR3 protein: CASRPATSGTDTQYF. In DNA form, the CDR3 reads TGTGCCAGCAGACCGGCGACTAGCGGGACAGATACGCAGTATTTT. The chain recombines TRBV5-4 with TRBJ2-3; 10 bases fit TRBD2. The CDR3 sequence is 15 residues long. Trimming cost V 5 bases and J 3 bases; bases outside gene matches: 6. The V gene's germline CDR1 is SGHNT and CDR2 YYREEE (reference sequence). The entire variable domain, with the rest obtained from reference TRBV5-4 and TRBJ2-3, is as follows: ETGVTQSPTHLIKTRGQQVTLRCSSQSGHNTVSWYQQALGQGPQFIFQYYREEENGRGNFPPRFSGLQFPNYSSELNVNALELDDSALYLCASRPATSGTDTQYFGPGTRLTVL.

The rearrangement joins TRBV5-6 to TRBJ1-6; no definite D call. In germline, CDR1 is SGHDT, CDR2 YYEEEE. The length of the CDR3 is 16 residues. V lost 0 bases to trimming and J lost 0 bases, with 7 bases between them. CDR3 sequence reads: CASSLEVSSYNSPLHF. In DNA form, the CDR3 reads TGTGCCAGCAGCTTGGAAGTTAGCTCCTATAATTCACCCCTCCACTTT.

The rearrangement uses TRBV2 and TRBJ1-2; D gene ambiguous. Germline CDR1 is SNHLY and CDR2 is FYNNEI. The CDR3 totals 14 residues. Deletions cut 1 base from V and 2 bases from J, with 8 bases between. CDR3 nucleotide sequence: TGTGCCAGCAGTGAAGGGGATGACAACTATGGCTACACCTTC. Protein sequence: CASSEGDDNYGYTF.

The CDR3 DNA sequence: TGTGCCAGCAGCCAACAGGGTTCAAGCACTGAAGCTTTCTTT. This codes for CASSQQGSSTEAFF. The chain employs TRBV14 and TRBJ1-1; D perhaps matches TRBD1 (5 bases). Trimming removed 2 bases from V and 4 bases from J, with 11 bases in between. Germline V gene data show CDR1 as SGHDN and CDR2 as FVKESK. The CDR3 covers 14 residues.

This clonotype was observed a single time. The V and J genes are TRBV6-5 and TRBJ1-1, with D possibly matching TRBD1 (5 bases). V was cut by 6 bases and J by 1 base, with 15 bases left in between. The CDR3 extends over 15 amino acids. CDR1 MNHEY and CDR2 SVGAGI come from the germline V gene. CDR3 nucleotides: TGTGCCAGCAGCCACGAAGGGGCCGGGAACACTGAAGCTTTCTTT. Translation gives CASSHEGAGNTEAFF.

The chain joins TRBV3-1 to TRBJ2-1; D gene uncertain. From germline, CDR1 is LGHDT and CDR2 YNNKEL (reference sequence). Trimming removed 3 bases from V and 3 bases from J, with 12 bases in between. The CDR3 covers 15 residues. The CDR3 DNA is TGTGCCAGCAGCCAGAGTGACGGCCGCTACAATGAGCAGTTCTTC. Amino acids: CASSQSDGRYNEQFF.

This clonotype is a singleton in its sample. The junction shows a germline mismatch at one end, possibly a read error. The chain carries TRBV2 and TRBJ2-5; 7 bases are a match to TRBD1. CDR3 size: 14 residues. Germline V CDR1 and CDR2: SNHLY, FYNNEI. In nucleotides, the CDR3 is TGTGCCAGCAGGGAAGATACAGGGGTGGAGACCCAGTACTTC. Protein: CASREDTGVETQYF.

The chain uses TRBV28 and TRBJ2-1, with 9 bases matching TRBD2. The CDR3 sequence is 17 residues long. Germline lookup yields CDR1 MDHEN and CDR2 SYDVKM. The V gene end was trimmed by 5 bases and the J gene end by 6 bases; junction bases not matched to a gene: 14. The CDR3 DNA follows: TGTGCCAGCAGTGCGGCTAGCGGGATAACGTCGGGCAATGAGCAGTTCTTC. Translation gives CASSAASGITSGNEQFF.

The rearrangement uses TRBV7-2 and TRBJ1-6; D is uncertain. The CDR3 is 12 amino acids. Germline loops: CDR1 SGHTA, CDR2 FQGNSA. The V end lost 1 base, the J end lost 13 bases, and 8 bases lay between the germline ends. The CDR3 DNA sequence: TGTGCCAGCAGCTTAGTTTGGGCCCCCCTCCACTTT. It translates to CASSLVWAPLHF. Full variable domain (outside the CDR3, taken from reference TRBV7-2 and TRBJ1-6): GAGVSQSPSNKVTEKGKDVELRCDPISGHTALYWYRQSLGQGLEFLIYFQGNSAPDKSGLPSDRFSAERTGGSVSTLTIQRTQQEDSAVYLCASSLVWAPLHFGNGTRLTVT.

This clonotype was detected once. The rearrangement uses TRBV9 and TRBJ2-2, with no clear D. CDR1 and CDR2 from the germline V gene are SGDLS and YYNGEE. The CDR3 is made up of 13 amino acids. Trimming cost V 0 bases and J 6 bases, with 6 bases left between them. The CDR3 nucleotides read TGTGCCAGCAGCGTAGCCCTTGCCGGGGAGCTGTTTTTT. Protein sequence: CASSVALAGELFF.

In its sample, this clonotype was seen a few times. The chain uses TRBV5-4 and TRBJ1-1; D remains ambiguous. In germline, CDR1 is SGHNT, CDR2 YYREEE (reference sequence). This CDR3 comprises 14 residues. Trimming removed 4 bases at V and 0 bases at J, with 10 bases between. The CDR3 spells CASSAGLLNTEAFF. Written as DNA, the CDR3 is TGTGCCAGCAGCGCTGGACTGCTGAACACTGAAGCTTTCTTT.

This clonotype has just one count. The chain employs TRBV15 and TRBJ2-3; no clear D gene. V was cut by 3 bases and J by 1 base, with 11 bases left in between. The CDR3 loop spans 15 amino acids. Germline assignment: CDR1 LNHNV and CDR2 YYDKDF (reference sequence). CDR3 bases: TGTGCCACCAGCAGGAAGGGAATAGGCACAGATACGCAGTATTTT. It encodes CATSRKGIGTDTQYF.

The rearrangement uses TRBV29-1 and TRBJ2-2; maybe TRBD2 (5 bases). Trimming took 5 bases from V and 2 from J, leaving 12 bases between them. Germline V gene lookup returns CDR1 SQVTM and CDR2 ANQGSEA. CDR3 length: 14 residues. CDR3 in DNA: TGCAGCGTTAGCTCCCGACTAAACACCGGGGAGCTGTTTTTT. It translates to CSVSSRLNTGELFF.

The chain couples TRBV9 to TRBJ2-7, with a tentative D call TRBD1 (7 bases). CDR3 length: 13 amino acids. The V end lost 5 bases, the J end lost 9 bases, and 18 bases lay between the germline ends. The germline gives CDR1 SGDLS, CDR2 YYNGEE. CDR3 residues: CASSARGVGGQYF. Written as DNA, the CDR3 is TGTGCCAGCAGTGCCAGGGGGGTTGGAGGGCAGTACTTC.

CDR3 DNA: TGCGCCAGCAGGTCCTCGGTCTCTGGAAACACCATATATTTT. This encodes CASRSSVSGNTIYF. This chain connects TRBV4-1 to TRBJ1-3; no reliable D call. This CDR3 comprises 14 residues. Trimming removed 6 bases at V and 0 bases at J, with 9 bases between. The germline gives CDR1 MGHRA, CDR2 YSYEKL.